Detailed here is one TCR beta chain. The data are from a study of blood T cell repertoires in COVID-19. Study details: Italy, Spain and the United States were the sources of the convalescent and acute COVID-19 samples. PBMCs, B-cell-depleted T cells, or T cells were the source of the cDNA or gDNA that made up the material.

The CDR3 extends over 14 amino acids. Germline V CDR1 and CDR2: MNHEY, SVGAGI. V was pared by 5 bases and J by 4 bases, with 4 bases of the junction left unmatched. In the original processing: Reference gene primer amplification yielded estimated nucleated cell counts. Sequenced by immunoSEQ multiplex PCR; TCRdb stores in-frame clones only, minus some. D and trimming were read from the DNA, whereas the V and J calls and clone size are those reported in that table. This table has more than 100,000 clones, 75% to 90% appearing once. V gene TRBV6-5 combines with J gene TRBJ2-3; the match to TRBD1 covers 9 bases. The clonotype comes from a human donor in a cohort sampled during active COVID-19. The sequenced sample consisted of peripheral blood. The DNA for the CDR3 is TGTGCCAGCAGTAGGGGACAGGGTTCAGATACGCAGTATTTT. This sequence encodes CASSRGQGSDTQYF.